The 11 T cell receptor beta chains listed next were all sequenced from one sample in a study of blood T cell repertoires in COVID-19. Clones were sequenced by immunoSEQ multiplex PCR, and TCRdb holds only the in-frame ones, with some missing. This table has about 250,000 clones, about 86% appearing once. Specimen: peripheral blood. The source is a man older than 75 with acute or convalescent COVID-19.

The rearrangement uses TRBV6-5 and TRBJ1-3; tentative D call: TRBD1 (5 bases). The germline gives CDR1 MNHEY, CDR2 SVGAGI. There are 14 residues in the CDR3. Deletions cut 6 bases from V and 4 bases from J, with 13 bases between. In nucleotides, the CDR3 is TGTGCCAGCAGGCATCTGGGGCACGGAAACACCATATATTTT. Its protein is CASRHLGHGNTIYF.

CDR3 sequence: CAISVGGQVGEQYF. In nucleotides, the CDR3 is TGTGCCATCAGTGTGGGGGGGCAGGTTGGCGAGCAGTACTTC. V usage is TRBV10-3 and J usage is TRBJ2-7; tentatively, D is TRBD2 (7 bases). The V and J ends lost 4 bases and 6 bases respectively, with 16 bases between them. From germline, CDR1 is ENHRY and CDR2 SYGVKD. CDR3 size: 14 residues.

This chain uses TRBV5-1 with TRBJ1-2; the match to TRBD1 covers 9 bases. The trim removed 4 bases at V and 1 base at J, leaving 8 bases unmatched. The CDR3 length is 16 residues. Germline values: CDR1 SGHRS, CDR2 YFSETQ. CDR3 coding DNA: TGCGCCAGCAGCCCCGACCCGGGACAGGGTAACTATGGCTACACCTTC. Amino acids: CASSPDPGQGNYGYTF.

The chain employs TRBV6-2 or TRBV6-3 and TRBJ2-1; the match to TRBD1 covers 7 bases. J was trimmed by 2 bases and V by 2 bases; bases with no gene match: 3. Germline CDR1 and CDR2: MNHEY and SVGEGT. The CDR3 contains 15 residues. In DNA form, the CDR3 reads TGTGCCAGCAGTTACACCCAGGGGGCCTACAATGAGCAGTTCTTC. It yields the protein CASSYTQGAYNEQFF.

The chain links TRBV18 to TRBJ1-1, with 8 bases aligning to TRBD1. The V gene end was trimmed by 6 bases and the J gene end by 2 bases; junction bases not matched to a gene: 5. This CDR3 contains 14 residues. The germline V gene has CDR1 KGHSH and CDR2 LQKENI. The DNA of the CDR3 is TGTGCCAGCTCCCGGGACAGGTCTAACACTGAAGCTTTCTTT. This translates into CASSRDRSNTEAFF.

This sequence joins TRBV14 and TRBJ1-6; 9 bases agree with TRBD1. The ends lost 9 bases at V and 10 bases at J; junction bases unmatched: 10. CDR3 size: 14 residues. Germline assignment: CDR1 SGHDN and CDR2 FVKESK. CDR3: CASRPGTGSSPLHF. The CDR3, as DNA: TGTGCCAGTCGACCCGGGACAGGGTCCTCACCCCTCCACTTT.

The chain uses TRBV11-2 and TRBJ2-1; tentative D call: TRBD2 (6 bases). Trimming removed 5 bases from V and 8 bases from J, with 28 bases in between. Germline-derived CDR1 and CDR2 are SGHAT and FQNNGV. The CDR3 covers 18 residues. CDR3 DNA: TGTGCCAGCAGCGCTTTCCTCATTAAATCATGGGCTAGCGATGAGCAGTTCTTC. Amino acids: CASSAFLIKSWASDEQFF.

There are a few counts of this clone. The chain combines TRBV7-9 with TRBJ1-3, with TRBD1 as a possible D gene (6 bases). V was shortened by 1 base and J by 4 bases, with 11 bases between the two germline ends. Germline CDR1 reads SEHNR; CDR2 reads FQNEAQ (reference sequence). This CDR3 region has 15 residues. CDR3 amino acids: CASSLVQQGGNTIYF. CDR3 DNA sequence: TGTGCCAGCAGCTTAGTTCAACAGGGCGGAAACACCATATATTTT.

The J gene is TRBJ1-4, the V gene TRBV30; 7 bases line up with TRBD1. CDR1 and CDR2 (germline): GTSNPN, SVGIG (reference sequence). The V segment lost 2 bases and the J segment 8 bases; nucleotides outside the gene matches: 8. CDR3 length: 14 residues. The CDR3 loop reads CAWSLRGLEEKLFF. The CDR3 nucleotides are TGTGCCTGGAGTTTAAGGGGGCTAGAGGAAAAACTGTTTTTT.

The rearrangement links TRBV25-1 to TRBJ1-4; D is undetermined. CDR1 and CDR2 from the germline V gene are MGHDK and SYGVNS. The V end lost 11 bases, the J end lost 5 bases, and 12 bases lay between the germline ends. The CDR3 runs 12 residues. CDR3 residues: CAAGSGNEKLFF. The CDR3 DNA reads as TGTGCCGCAGGATCTGGCAATGAAAAACTGTTTTTT.

This sequence joins TRBV6-5 and TRBJ2-7; 7 bases map to TRBD1. In germline, CDR1 is MNHEY, CDR2 SVGAGI. The CDR3 covers 15 residues. Losses at the gene ends were 6 bases for V and 2 bases for J; bases not matched to a gene: 10. In DNA form, the CDR3 reads TGTGCCAGCAGCGCTACAGGGGTTCGGGCCTACGAGCAGTACTTC. This encodes CASSATGVRAYEQYF.